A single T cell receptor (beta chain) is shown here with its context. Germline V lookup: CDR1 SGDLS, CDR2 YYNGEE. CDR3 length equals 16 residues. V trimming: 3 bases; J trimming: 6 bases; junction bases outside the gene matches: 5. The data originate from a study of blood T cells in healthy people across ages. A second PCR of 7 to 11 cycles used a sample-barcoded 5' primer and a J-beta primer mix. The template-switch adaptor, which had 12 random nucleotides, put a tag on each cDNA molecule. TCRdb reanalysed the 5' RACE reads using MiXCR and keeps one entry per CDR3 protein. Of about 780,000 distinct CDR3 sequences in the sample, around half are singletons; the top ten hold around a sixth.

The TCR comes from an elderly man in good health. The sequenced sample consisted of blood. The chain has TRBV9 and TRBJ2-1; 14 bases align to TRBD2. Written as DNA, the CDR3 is TGTGCCAGCAGCGCCCGCGGGACTAGCGGGAGCAATGAGCAGTTCTTC. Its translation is CASSARGTSGSNEQFF.